This TCR beta chain is from a study of blood T cell repertoires in COVID-19. Study details: There were acute and convalescent COVID-19 samples, and they came from the United States, Italy and Spain.

Sequenced by immunoSEQ multiplex PCR; TCRdb stores in-frame clones only, minus some. The sample records more than 250,000 clones, approximately 90% being singletons. Those who participated ranged in age from about 18 to 89 years and resided in 24 US areas. Participants' reported clinical history set cohort assignment. The CDR3 length is 12 residues. Trimming removed 6 bases from V and 8 bases from J, with 11 bases in between. The V gene's germline CDR1 is MNHEY and CDR2 SVGEGT. The source is a woman aged 25 to 39 who had recovered from COVID-19. Sequences were obtained from PBMCs or T cells enriched from blood (not recorded which). This chain uses TRBV6-2 or TRBV6-3 with TRBJ2-1; D gene uncertain. The CDR3 here is CASSEFTDEQFF. CDR3 bases: TGTGCCAGCAGCGAATTCACGGATGAGCAGTTCTTC.